This T cell receptor beta chain derives from a study of blood T cell repertoires in COVID-19. The CDR3 has 18 residues. The germline V gene encodes CDR1 WNHNN and CDR2 SYGVQD (reference sequence). After removal of 6 bases from V and 0 bases from J, the junction contained 6 bases not matched to a gene. Some clones are missing from TCRdb's copy, which holds only in-frame ones; the method was immunoSEQ multiplex PCR. The table lists about 270,000 clones, under 95% of them singletons. The clonotype originates from a man in his forties who had been exposed to COVID-19. Sample: PBMCs or T cells enriched from blood (not recorded which). The V and J genes are TRBV10-1 and TRBJ2-3, with 16 bases matching TRBD2. CDR3 sequence reads: CASSDPGLAGGSTDTQYF. The CDR3 DNA sequence: TGCGCCAGCAGCGACCCGGGACTAGCGGGAGGGAGCACAGATACGCAGTATTTT.